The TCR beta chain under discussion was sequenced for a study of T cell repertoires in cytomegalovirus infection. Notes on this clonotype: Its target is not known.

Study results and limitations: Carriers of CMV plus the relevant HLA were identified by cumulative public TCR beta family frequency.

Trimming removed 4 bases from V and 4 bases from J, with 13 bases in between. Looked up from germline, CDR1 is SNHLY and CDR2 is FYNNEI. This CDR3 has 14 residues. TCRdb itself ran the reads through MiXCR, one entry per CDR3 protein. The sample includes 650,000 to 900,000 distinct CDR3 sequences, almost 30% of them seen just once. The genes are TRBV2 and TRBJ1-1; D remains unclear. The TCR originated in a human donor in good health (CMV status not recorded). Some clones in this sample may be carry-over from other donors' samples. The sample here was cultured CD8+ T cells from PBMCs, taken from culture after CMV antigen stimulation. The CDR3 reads CASSAGGRVTEAFF. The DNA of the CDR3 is TGTGCCAGCAGTGCCGGAGGGAGGGTCACTGAAGCTTTCTTT.